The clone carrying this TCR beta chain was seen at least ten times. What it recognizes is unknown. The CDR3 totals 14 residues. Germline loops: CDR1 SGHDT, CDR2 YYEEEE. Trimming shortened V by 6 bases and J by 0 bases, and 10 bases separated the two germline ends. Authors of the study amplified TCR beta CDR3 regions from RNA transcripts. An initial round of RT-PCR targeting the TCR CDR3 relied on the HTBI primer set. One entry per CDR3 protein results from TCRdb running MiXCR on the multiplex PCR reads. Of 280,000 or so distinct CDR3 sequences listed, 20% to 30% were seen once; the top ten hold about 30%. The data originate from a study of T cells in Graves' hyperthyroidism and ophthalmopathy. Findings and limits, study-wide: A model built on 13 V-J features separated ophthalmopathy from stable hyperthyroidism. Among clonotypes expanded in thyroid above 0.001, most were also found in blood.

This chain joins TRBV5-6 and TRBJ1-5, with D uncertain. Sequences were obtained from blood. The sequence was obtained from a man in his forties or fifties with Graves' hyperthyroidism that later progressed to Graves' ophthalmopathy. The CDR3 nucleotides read TGTGCCAGCACCTCCAGCCATAGCAATCAGCCCCAGCATTTT. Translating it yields CASTSSHSNQPQHF. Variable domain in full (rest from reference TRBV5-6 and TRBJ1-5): DAGVTQSPTHLIKTRGQQVTLRCSPKSGHDTVSWYQQALGQGPQFIFQYYEEEERQRGNFPDRFSGHQFPNYSSELNVNALLLGDSALYLCASTSSHSNQPQHFGDGTRLSIL.